This paragraph reports one T cell receptor beta chain. Its antigen is undetermined. The data belong to a study of CXCR3-negative and CXCR3-positive naive CD8 T cells. TRB cDNA was prepared as libraries by UMI-labeled 5' RACE. Reprocessing the 5' RACE reads, TCRdb reports a single entry for every CDR3 protein and omits DNA. This listing includes approximately 65,000 distinct CDR3 sequences. Study outcomes and limitations: Memory, not naive, CXCR3-negative and CXCR3-positive cells differed in TRBV-TRBJ usage. In CXCR3-positive naive cells, the TRB CDR3s were more hydrophobic than in CXCR3-negative naive cells.

The CDR3 has 11 residues. Germline V gene lookup returns CDR1 SGHAT and CDR2 FQNNGV. Sequences were obtained from naive CXCR3+ CD8+ T cells from blood. The subset is: CD45RO-CCR7+CD27+CD95- naive CD8+ T cells expressing CXCR3 (TNR3+). This clonotype was obtained from a human donor in good health. Some clones in this sample may be carry-over from other donors' samples. The rearrangement links TRBV11-2 to TRBJ2-5. The CDR3 is CASSFIETQYF.